The 18 T cell receptor beta chains reported below all come from one sample, sequenced in a study of blood T cells in healthy people across ages (dated by TCRdb to 2014 to 2015). Libraries were prepared through 5' RACE. Sequencing was performed on an Illumina HiSeq 2500. A second roughly 7 to 11 cycle PCR used a sample-barcoded 5' primer and a J-beta primer mix. TCRdb itself trimmed the public reads at Q25 with fastp, ran MiXCR and retained productive beta chains. For every CDR3 protein sequence, its rows merge into one entry that carries the most common genes and DNA. This sample comprises 1.5 million or so distinct CDR3 sequences, roughly two fifths of them detected only once. Less than 5% of the sample goes to the ten largest clones. Sequencing input: blood. The receptors come from a woman aged 18-35 years in good health.

The rearrangement joins TRBV4-1 to TRBJ2-4; 7 bases align to TRBD2. In germline, CDR1 is MGHRA, CDR2 YSYEKL. This CDR3 contains 14 residues. Trimming took 6 bases from V and 9 from J; bases not matched to a gene: 11. Written as DNA, the CDR3 is TGCGCCAGCAGTCGACCTCCTACGGGGGGCATTCAGTACTTC. This codes for CASSRPPTGGIQYF.

Only one count was recorded for this clonotype. This rearrangement joins TRBV7-8 to TRBJ1-2; 8 positions match TRBD1. The CDR3 is made up of 14 amino acids. J gave up 4 bases and V 5 bases, and 6 bases lay outside the gene matches. Germline V gene lookup returns CDR1 SGHVS and CDR2 FQNEAQ. The CDR3 nucleotides are TGTGCCAGCAGCAACAACAGGGGGTTCTATGGCTACACCTTC. This codes for CASSNNRGFYGYTF.

This clonotype was recorded a few times. The rearrangement links TRBV7-2 to TRBJ1-1; D remains ambiguous. Germline V CDR1 and CDR2: SGHTA, FQGNSA. V was trimmed by 1 base and J by 3 bases, leaving 6 bases between them. This CDR3 region has 13 residues. CDR3 amino acids: CASSLGWYTEAFF. CDR3 sequence (DNA): TGTGCCAGCAGCTTAGGATGGTACACTGAAGCTTTCTTT.

The rearrangement links TRBV28 to TRBJ1-1; D not certain. Germline values: CDR1 MDHEN, CDR2 SYDVKM. CDR3 length: 11 amino acids. Trimming took 7 bases from V and 4 from J, leaving 7 bases between them. The CDR3, as DNA: TGTGCCAGCATTTTGTCCACTGAAGCTTTCTTT. Protein: CASILSTEAFF.

This clonotype appeared a few times. This rearrangement joins TRBV6-2 or TRBV6-3 to TRBJ2-7; 7 bases agree with TRBD1. V dropped 8 bases and J dropped 0; count of bases not matched to a gene: 10. CDR1 and CDR2 from the germline V gene are MNHEY and SVGEGT. The CDR3 runs to 15 residues. CDR3 sequence reads: CASDLRDSYSYEQYF. The CDR3, as DNA: TGTGCCAGCGACCTCCGGGACAGCTACTCCTACGAGCAGTACTTC.

This chain links TRBV25-1 with TRBJ2-1; D is uncertain. The germline V gene has CDR1 MGHDK and CDR2 SYGVNS. V was pared by 7 bases and J by 6 bases, with 13 bases between. The CDR3 contains 13 residues. CDR3 amino acids: CASTVAVGNEQFF. CDR3 bases: TGTGCCAGCACTGTCGCGGTAGGCAATGAGCAGTTCTTC.

A few counts support this clonotype. The chain employs TRBV7-2 and TRBJ1-6; 7 bases match TRBD1. With V trimmed by 2 bases and J by 7 bases, 8 bases remained unmatched. This CDR3 contains 16 residues. Germline loops: CDR1 SGHTA, CDR2 FQGNSA. This CDR3 is CTSSLSRGLTNSPLHF. The CDR3 nucleotides are TGTACCAGCAGCTTATCCAGGGGGTTGACAAATTCACCCCTCCACTTT.

This clonotype occurred a few times. The chain joins TRBV5-5 to TRBJ2-5; maybe TRBD2 (6 bases). Looked up from germline, CDR1 is SGHKS and CDR2 is YYEKEE (reference sequence). Deletions cut 3 bases from V and 2 bases from J, with 14 bases between. This CDR3 is built from 15 residues. The CDR3 nucleotides are TGTGCCAGCAGCTCCTTAAATGGGAGGCAAGAGACCCAGTACTTC. It encodes CASSSLNGRQETQYF.

There are a few counts of this clonotype. The J gene is TRBJ1-1, the V gene TRBV9; D uncertain. Germline V lookup: CDR1 SGDLS, CDR2 YYNGEE. CDR3 length: 16 amino acids. Trimming removed 0 bases at V and 2 bases at J, with 14 bases between. The CDR3 region has the DNA TGTGCCAGCAGCGTAGGGTCGGCATTTGTTAACACTGAAGCTTTCTTT. Its translation is CASSVGSAFVNTEAFF.

The rearrangement uses TRBV12-3 or TRBV12-4 and TRBJ1-5, with a tentative D call TRBD1 (6 bases). V was clipped by 0 bases and J by 5 bases, with 14 bases between them. The CDR3 is made up of 16 amino acids. CDR3 sequence (DNA): TGTGCCAGCAGTTTAGCGCTTCAGGGGCCGGATCAGCCCCAGCATTTT. Amino acids: CASSLALQGPDQPQHF.

The genes are TRBV20-1 and TRBJ2-5; D gene ambiguous. The V gene lost 0 bases and the J gene lost 1 base, with 12 bases spanning the gap. Germline V CDR1 and CDR2: DFQATT, SNEGSKA (reference sequence). CDR3 size: 15 residues. The CDR3 region is CSARDMQRGQETQYF. CDR3 DNA: TGCAGTGCTAGAGATATGCAGAGAGGCCAAGAGACCCAGTACTTC.

The rearrangement uses TRBV20-1 and TRBJ1-4; weak D call: TRBD1 (6 bases). This CDR3 spans 16 amino acids. Germline V gene sequence: CDR1 DFQATT, CDR2 SNEGSKA (reference sequence). V lost 1 base and J lost 0, with 12 bases in between. CDR3 coding DNA: TGCAGTGCTAGAGCACCCAACAGGGCAACTAATGAAAAACTGTTTTTT. Protein: CSARAPNRATNEKLFF.

This clonotype showed up just a few times. This chain connects TRBV4-3 to TRBJ2-7; 9 nucleotides match TRBD1. The CDR3 is made up of 15 amino acids. Germline loops: CDR1 LGHNA, CDR2 YSLEER. Trimming cost V 3 bases and J 2 bases; bases outside gene matches: 5. The CDR3 DNA sequence: TGCGCCAGCAGCCAGGACAGGGGCTGGACCTACGAGCAGTACTTC. Its protein product is CASSQDRGWTYEQYF.

The V call is TRBV4-3, the J call TRBJ2-2; D ambiguous. Germline V gene sequence: CDR1 LGHNA, CDR2 YSLEER. Between the trimmed V and J ends, which lost 0 bases and 7 bases, there was a span of 15 bases. The CDR3 is 16 residues long. CDR3 sequence (DNA): TGCGCCAGCAGCCAAGATATGGGCGCGTATCTCGGGGAGCTGTTTTTT. This codes for CASSQDMGAYLGELFF.

The chain is built from TRBV9 and TRBJ2-1, with a tentative D call TRBD2 (5 bases). There are 16 residues in the CDR3. Germline V CDR1 and CDR2: SGDLS, YYNGEE. Trimming stripped 4 bases from V and 2 bases from J, with 16 bases between. The CDR3 loop is CASSPEGPGAYNEQFF. CDR3 DNA sequence: TGTGCCAGCAGCCCCGAAGGACCCGGGGCCTACAATGAGCAGTTCTTC.

A word on this clonotype: Its ends do not fully match the called genes, so a read error is possible. This chain uses TRBV6-2 or TRBV6-3 with TRBJ2-3; D gene ambiguous. CDR3 length: 14 residues. The germline gives CDR1 MNHEY, CDR2 SVGEGT. The CDR3 DNA is TGTGTCAGCAGTTACATTGAATTCACAGATACGCAGTATTTT. It is translated as CVSSYIEFTDTQYF.

J is TRBJ1-6 and V is TRBV6-6; the D is unclear. CDR3 length: 13 amino acids. V was pared by 10 bases and J by 7 bases, with 14 bases between. CDR1 and CDR2 (germline): MNHNY, SVGAGI (reference sequence). As DNA, the CDR3 is TGTGCCACCGACCCGTTGGGGAATTCACCCCTCCACTTT. As protein: CATDPLGNSPLHF.

Only a few counts were recorded for this clonotype. The rearrangement joins TRBV4-3 to TRBJ2-1, with a weak D call TRBD1 (6 bases). The V gene's germline CDR1 is LGHNA and CDR2 YSLEER. The CDR3 has 16 amino acids. Trimming shortened V by 0 bases and J by 7 bases, and 16 bases separated the two germline ends. CDR3 sequence (DNA): TGCGCCAGCAGCCAAGAAATCCTGGACAGCGCAAATGAGCAGTTCTTC. Translation gives CASSQEILDSANEQFF.